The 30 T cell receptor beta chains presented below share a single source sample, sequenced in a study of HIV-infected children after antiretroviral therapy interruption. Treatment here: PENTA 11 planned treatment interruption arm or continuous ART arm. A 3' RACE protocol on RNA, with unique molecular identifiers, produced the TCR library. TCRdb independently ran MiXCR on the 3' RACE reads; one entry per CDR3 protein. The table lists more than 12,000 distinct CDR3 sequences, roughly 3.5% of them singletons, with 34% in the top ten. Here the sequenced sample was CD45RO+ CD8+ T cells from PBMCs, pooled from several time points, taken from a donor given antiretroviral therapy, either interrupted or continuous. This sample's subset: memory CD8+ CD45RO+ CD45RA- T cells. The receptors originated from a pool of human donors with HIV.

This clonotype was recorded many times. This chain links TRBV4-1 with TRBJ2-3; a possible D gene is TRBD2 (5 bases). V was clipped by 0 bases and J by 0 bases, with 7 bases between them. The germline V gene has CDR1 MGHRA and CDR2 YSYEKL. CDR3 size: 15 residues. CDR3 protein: CASSQERTSTDTQYF. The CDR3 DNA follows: TGCGCCAGCAGCCAAGAGCGGACTAGCACAGATACGCAGTATTTT.

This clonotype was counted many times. The CDR3 nucleotides read TGTGCCAGCAGTTCCCCGGGCGACGGGGCCACCGGGGAGCTGTTTTTT. It is translated as CASSSPGDGATGELFF. This chain uses TRBV6-5 with TRBJ2-2; D tentatively fits TRBD1 or TRBD2 (5 bases each). V gave up 4 bases and J gave up 4 bases, with 16 bases separating them. CDR3 size: 16 residues. Germline V gene sequence: CDR1 MNHEY, CDR2 SVGAGI.

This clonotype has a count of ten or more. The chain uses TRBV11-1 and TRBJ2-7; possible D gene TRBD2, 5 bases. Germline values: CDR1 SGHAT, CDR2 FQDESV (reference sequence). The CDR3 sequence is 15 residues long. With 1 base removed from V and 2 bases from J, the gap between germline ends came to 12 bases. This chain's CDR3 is CASSLELGDTYEQYF. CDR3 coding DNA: TGTGCCAGCAGCTTAGAACTGGGAGACACCTACGAGCAGTACTTC.

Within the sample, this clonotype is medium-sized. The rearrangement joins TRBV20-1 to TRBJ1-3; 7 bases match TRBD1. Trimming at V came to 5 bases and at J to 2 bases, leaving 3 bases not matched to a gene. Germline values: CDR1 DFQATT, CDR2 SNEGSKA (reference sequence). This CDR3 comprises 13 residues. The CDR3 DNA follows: TGCAGTGCTCTTACAGGGGCTGGAAACACCATATATTTT. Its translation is CSALTGAGNTIYF.

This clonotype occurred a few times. CDR3 sequence reads: CASSPGGRAGELFF. The CDR3 DNA is TGTGCCAGCAGCCCCGGGGGGCGAGCCGGGGAGCTGTTTTTT. The J gene is TRBJ2-2, the V gene TRBV6-2 or TRBV6-3; a possible D gene is TRBD2 (7 bases). The V gene lost 6 bases and the J gene lost 6 bases, with 14 bases spanning the gap. The CDR3 has 14 residues. CDR1 MNHEY and CDR2 SVGEGT come from the germline V gene.

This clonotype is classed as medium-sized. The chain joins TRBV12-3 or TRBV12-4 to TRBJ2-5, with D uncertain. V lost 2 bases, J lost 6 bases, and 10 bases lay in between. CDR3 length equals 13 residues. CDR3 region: CASSLPQRQTQYF. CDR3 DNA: TGTGCCAGCAGTTTACCCCAACGGCAGACCCAGTACTTC.

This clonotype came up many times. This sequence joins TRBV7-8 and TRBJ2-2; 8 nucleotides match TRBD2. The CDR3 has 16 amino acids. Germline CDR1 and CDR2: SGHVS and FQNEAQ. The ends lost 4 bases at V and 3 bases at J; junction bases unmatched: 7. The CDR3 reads CASSWPTSAHTGELFF. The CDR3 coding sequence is TGTGCCAGCAGCTGGCCGACTAGCGCGCACACCGGGGAGCTGTTTTTT.

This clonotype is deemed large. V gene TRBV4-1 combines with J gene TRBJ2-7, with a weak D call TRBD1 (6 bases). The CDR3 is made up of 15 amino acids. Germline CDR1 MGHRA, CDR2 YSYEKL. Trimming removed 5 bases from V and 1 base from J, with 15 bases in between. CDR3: CASSALAGASYEQYF. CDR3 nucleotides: TGCGCCAGCAGCGCGTTAGCAGGGGCGTCCTACGAGCAGTACTTC.

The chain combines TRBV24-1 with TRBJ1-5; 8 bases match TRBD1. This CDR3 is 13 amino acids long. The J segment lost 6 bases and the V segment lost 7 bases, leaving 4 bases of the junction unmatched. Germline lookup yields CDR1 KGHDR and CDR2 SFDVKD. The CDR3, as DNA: TGTGCCACCAGCCGCGGACAGGGTCAGCCCCAGCATTTT. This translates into CATSRGQGQPQHF.

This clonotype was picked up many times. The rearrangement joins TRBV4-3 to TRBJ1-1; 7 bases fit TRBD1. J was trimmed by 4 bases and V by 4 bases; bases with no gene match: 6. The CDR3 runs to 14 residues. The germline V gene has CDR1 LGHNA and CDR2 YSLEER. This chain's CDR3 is CASSPDRVGTEAFF. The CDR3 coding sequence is TGCGCCAGCAGCCCTGACAGGGTAGGCACTGAAGCTTTCTTT.

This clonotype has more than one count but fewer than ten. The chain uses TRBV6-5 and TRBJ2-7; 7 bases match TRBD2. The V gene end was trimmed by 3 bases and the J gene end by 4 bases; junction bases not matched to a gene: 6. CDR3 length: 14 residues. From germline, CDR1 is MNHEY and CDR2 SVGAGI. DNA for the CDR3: TGTGCCAGCAGTTATGCGGGAGTCGGTTACGAGCAGTACTTC. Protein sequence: CASSYAGVGYEQYF.

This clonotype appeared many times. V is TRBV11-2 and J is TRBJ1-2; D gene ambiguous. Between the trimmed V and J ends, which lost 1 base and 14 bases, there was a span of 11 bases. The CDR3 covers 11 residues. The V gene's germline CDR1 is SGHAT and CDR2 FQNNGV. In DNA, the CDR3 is TGTGCCAGCAGCTTAGTAGAGGCGGAGACCTTC. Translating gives CASSLVEAETF.

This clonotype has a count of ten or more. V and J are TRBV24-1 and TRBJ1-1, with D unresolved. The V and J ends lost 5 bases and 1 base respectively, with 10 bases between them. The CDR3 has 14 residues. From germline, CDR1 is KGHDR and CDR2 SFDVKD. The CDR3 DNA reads TGTGCCACCAGTGCCGGGAGGGCGAACACTGAAGCTTTCTTT. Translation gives CATSAGRANTEAFF.

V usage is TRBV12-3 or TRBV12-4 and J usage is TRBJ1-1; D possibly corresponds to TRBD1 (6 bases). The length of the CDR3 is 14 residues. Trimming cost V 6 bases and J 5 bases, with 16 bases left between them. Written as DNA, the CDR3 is TGTGCCAGCAGCGGTTGGGGGGCGCGAACTGAAGCTTTCTTT. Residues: CASSGWGARTEAFF.

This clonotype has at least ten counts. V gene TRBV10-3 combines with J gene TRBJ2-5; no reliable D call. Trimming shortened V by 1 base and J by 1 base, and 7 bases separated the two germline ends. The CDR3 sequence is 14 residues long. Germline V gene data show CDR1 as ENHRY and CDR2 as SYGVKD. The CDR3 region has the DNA TGTGCCATCAGTGAGTGGACGGCCCAAGAGACCCAGTACTTC. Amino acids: CAISEWTAQETQYF.

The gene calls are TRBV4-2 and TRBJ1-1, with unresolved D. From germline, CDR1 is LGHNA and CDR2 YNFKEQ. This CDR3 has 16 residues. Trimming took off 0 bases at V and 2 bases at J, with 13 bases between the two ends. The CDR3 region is CASSQDLGLTNTEAFF. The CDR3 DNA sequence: TGTGCCAGCAGCCAAGATTTAGGACTAACCAACACTGAAGCTTTCTTT.

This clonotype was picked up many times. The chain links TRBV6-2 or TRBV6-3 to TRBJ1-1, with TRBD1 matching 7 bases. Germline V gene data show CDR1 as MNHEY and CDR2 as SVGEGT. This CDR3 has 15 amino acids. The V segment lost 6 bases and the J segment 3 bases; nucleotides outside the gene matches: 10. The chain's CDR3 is CASREWSDRDTEAFF. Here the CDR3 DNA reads TGTGCCAGCAGGGAATGGTCCGACAGGGACACTGAAGCTTTCTTT.

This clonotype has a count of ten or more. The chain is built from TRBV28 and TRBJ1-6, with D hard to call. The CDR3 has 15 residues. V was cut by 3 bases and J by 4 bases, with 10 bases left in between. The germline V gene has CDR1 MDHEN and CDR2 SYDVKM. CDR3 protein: CASSFPKSYNSPLHF. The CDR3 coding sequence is TGTGCCAGCAGTTTCCCGAAGAGTTATAATTCACCCCTCCACTTT.

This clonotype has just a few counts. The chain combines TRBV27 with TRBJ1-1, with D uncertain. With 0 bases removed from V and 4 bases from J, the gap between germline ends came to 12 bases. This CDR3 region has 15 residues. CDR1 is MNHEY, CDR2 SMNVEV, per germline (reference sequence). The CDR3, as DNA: TGTGCCAGCAGTTTATCTCCACCGGGCTCCACTGAAGCTTTCTTT. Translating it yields CASSLSPPGSTEAFF.

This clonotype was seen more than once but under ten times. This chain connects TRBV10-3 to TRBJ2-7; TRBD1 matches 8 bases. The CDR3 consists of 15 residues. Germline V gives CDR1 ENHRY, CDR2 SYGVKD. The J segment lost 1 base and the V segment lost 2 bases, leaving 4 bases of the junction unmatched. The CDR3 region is CAISEDGTGSYEQYF. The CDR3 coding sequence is TGTGCCATCAGTGAGGATGGGACAGGTTCCTACGAGCAGTACTTC.

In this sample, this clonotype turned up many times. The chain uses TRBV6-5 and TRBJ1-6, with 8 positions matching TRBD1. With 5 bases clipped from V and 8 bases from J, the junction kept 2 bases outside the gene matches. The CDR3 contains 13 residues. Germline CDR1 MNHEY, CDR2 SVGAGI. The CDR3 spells CASSTGGHSPLHF. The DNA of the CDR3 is TGTGCCAGCAGTACAGGGGGTCATTCACCCCTCCACTTT.

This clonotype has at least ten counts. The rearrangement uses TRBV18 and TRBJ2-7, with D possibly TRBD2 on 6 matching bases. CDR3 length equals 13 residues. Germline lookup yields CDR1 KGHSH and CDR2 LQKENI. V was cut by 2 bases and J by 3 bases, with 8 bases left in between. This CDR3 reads CASSPGRRYEQYF. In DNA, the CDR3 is TGTGCCAGCTCACCAGGGAGGCGCTACGAGCAGTACTTC.

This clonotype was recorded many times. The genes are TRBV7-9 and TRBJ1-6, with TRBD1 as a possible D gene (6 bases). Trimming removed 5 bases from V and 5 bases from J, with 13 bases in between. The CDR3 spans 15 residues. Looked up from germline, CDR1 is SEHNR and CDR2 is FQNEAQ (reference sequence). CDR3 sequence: CASSGGEDHNSPLHF. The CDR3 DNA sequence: TGTGCCAGCAGCGGGGGCGAAGACCATAATTCACCCCTCCACTTT.

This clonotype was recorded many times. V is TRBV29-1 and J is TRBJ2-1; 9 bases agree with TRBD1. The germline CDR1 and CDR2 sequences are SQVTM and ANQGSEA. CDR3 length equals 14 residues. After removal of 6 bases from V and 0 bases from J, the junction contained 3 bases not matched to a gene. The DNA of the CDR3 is TGCAGCGTGGAGGGACAGGGCTCCTACAATGAGCAGTTCTTC. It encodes CSVEGQGSYNEQFF.

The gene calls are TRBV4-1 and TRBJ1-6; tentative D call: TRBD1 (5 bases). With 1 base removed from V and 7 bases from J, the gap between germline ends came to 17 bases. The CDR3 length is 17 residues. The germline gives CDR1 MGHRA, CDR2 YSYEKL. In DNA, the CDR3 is TGCGCCAGCAGCCAAGTGGGGGTACAGTATTTAAATTCACCCCTCCACTTT. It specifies CASSQVGVQYLNSPLHF.

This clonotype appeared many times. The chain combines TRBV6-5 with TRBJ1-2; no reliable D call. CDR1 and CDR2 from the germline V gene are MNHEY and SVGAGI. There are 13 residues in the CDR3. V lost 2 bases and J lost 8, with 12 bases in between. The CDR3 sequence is CASSYEAGAGYTF. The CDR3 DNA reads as TGTGCCAGCAGTTACGAGGCAGGCGCCGGCTACACCTTC.

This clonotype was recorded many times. The CDR3 coding sequence is TGTGCCAGCAGCTTCCACGGGACTAGCGGGCCAGATACGCAGTATTTT. Protein sequence: CASSFHGTSGPDTQYF. V gene TRBV7-8 combines with J gene TRBJ2-3, with 12 positions matching TRBD2. The CDR3 has 16 amino acids. CDR1 is SGHVS and CDR2 is FQNEAQ in the germline V gene. The ends lost 3 bases at V and 4 bases at J; junction bases unmatched: 5.

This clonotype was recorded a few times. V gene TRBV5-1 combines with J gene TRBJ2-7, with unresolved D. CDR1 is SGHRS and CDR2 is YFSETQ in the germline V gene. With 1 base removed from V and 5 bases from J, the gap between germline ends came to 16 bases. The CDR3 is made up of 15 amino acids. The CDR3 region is CASSLRGPRRHEQYF. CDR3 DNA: TGCGCCAGCAGCTTGCGAGGCCCCCGGCGCCACGAGCAGTACTTC.

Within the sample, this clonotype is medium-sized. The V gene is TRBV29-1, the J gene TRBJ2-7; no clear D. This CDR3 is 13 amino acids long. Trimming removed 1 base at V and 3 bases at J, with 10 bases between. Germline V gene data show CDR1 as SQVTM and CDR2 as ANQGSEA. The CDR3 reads CSVEGGQFYEQYF. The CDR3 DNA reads TGCAGCGTTGAAGGGGGTCAATTCTACGAGCAGTACTTC.

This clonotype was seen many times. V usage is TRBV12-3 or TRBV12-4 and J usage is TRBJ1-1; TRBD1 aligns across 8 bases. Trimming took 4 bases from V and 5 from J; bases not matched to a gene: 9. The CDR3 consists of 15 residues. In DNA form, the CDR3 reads TGTGCCAGCAGTTCGCCCGCCCAGGGGGCGACTGAAGCTTTCTTT. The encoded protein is CASSSPAQGATEAFF.